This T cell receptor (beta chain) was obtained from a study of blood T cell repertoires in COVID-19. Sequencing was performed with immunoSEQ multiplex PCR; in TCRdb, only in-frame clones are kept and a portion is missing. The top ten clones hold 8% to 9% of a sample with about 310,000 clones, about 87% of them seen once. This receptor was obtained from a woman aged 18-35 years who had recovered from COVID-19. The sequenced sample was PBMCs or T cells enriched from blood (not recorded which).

The CDR3 DNA reads TGTGCCAGCAGCCCAGATGGTAGCGGGGGTTACGAGCAGTACTTC. Its translation: CASSPDGSGGYEQYF. The V and J genes are TRBV5-4 and TRBJ2-7, with 9 bases lining up with TRBD2. V was clipped by 4 bases and J by 4 bases; unmatched bases: 9. CDR1 is SGHNT, CDR2 YYREEE, per germline (reference sequence). The CDR3 is made up of 15 amino acids.